The source of this T cell receptor beta chain is a study of early T cells in non-severe SARS-CoV-2 infection. Study overall: Investigators sequenced bulk RNA drawn from unsorted whole blood, and chains remained unpaired. Whole-study results and caveats: Sequences matched to VDJdb favored anti-spike CD8 responses, while private and CD4 specificities were missed.

Points on this clonotype: Antigen unknown.

With 6 bases clipped from V and 7 bases from J, the junction kept 9 bases outside the gene matches. This CDR3 comprises 14 residues. Germline values: CDR1 ENHRY, CDR2 SYGVKD. Unique molecular identifiers were affixed to single, distinct cDNA molecules. TCRdb re-analysed the 5' RACE reads in MiXCR, keeping a single row per CDR3 protein. This table holds approximately 31,000 distinct CDR3 sequences, 5.7% found once. The chain employs TRBV10-3 and TRBJ2-7; 10 bases align to TRBD2. This clonotype originated in an adult who was a healthcare worker with PCR-confirmed SARS-CoV-2 infection or an uninfected control (not recorded which). The sequencing input was whole blood. The chain's CDR3 is CAIRGSGGPLEQYF. The DNA of the CDR3 is TGTGCCATCAGGGGTAGCGGGGGGCCTTTAGAGCAGTACTTC.